This TCR beta chain comes out of a study of blood T cell repertoires in COVID-19. The V end was cut by 2 bases, the J end by 0 bases, with 11 bases between. The CDR3 runs to 15 residues. CDR1 SGHKS and CDR2 YYEKEE come from the germline V gene (reference sequence). Method: immunoSEQ multiplex PCR; TCRdb's copy keeps in-frame clones and lacks some. The table has some 83,000 clones, approximately 80% seen once; the top ten hold approximately 40%. The sequence came from a man older than 75 with acute or convalescent COVID-19. This chain connects TRBV5-5 to TRBJ1-1; no clear D gene. The sequenced sample was peripheral blood. The DNA of the CDR3 is TGTGCCAGCAGCTTCCAATCGACACTGAACACTGAAGCTTTCTTT. It translates to CASSFQSTLNTEAFF.